This TCR beta chain originates from a study of blood T cells in healthy people across ages. The study's findings and limits: Per million T cells, TCR beta diversity dropped roughly linearly as age increased.

This CDR3 has 13 residues. V was cut by 4 bases and J by 7 bases, with 10 bases left in between. Germline V gene sequence: CDR1 SGHAT, CDR2 FQDESV (reference sequence). Only a few counts were recorded for this clonotype. Its antigen is still unknown. Sample-barcoded 5' priming and a J-beta primer mix drove a second PCR of about 6 to 12 cycles. The yield of each sample was at least 3 million CDR3-containing paired-end reads. Via MiXCR, TCRdb re-called the 5' RACE reads, giving one row per CDR3 protein. The sample has about 680,000 distinct CDR3 sequences, approximately 49% seen once. This TCR was sampled from a woman in her fifties or sixties in good health. The chain combines TRBV11-1 with TRBJ2-2; weak D call: TRBD1 (6 bases). The sample was blood. Written as DNA, the CDR3 is TGTGCCAGCAGCTCAAGGGGGAGCGGGGAGCTGTTTTTT. Translating gives CASSSRGSGELFF.